The present TCR beta chain was sequenced within a study of blood T cells in healthy people across ages. The CDR3 runs 14 residues. Germline V lookup: CDR1 SNHLY, CDR2 FYNNEI. V was trimmed by 6 bases and J by 5 bases, leaving 13 bases between them. Together with a sample-barcoded 5' primer, a J-beta primer mix was included in a second PCR lasting about 6 to 11 cycles. Carrying 12 random nucleotides, a template-switch adaptor labeled each individual cDNA molecule. Via MiXCR, TCRdb re-called the 5' RACE reads, giving one row per CDR3 protein. The data show 850,000 to 950,000 distinct CDR3 sequences, with around 30% seen just once and 17% held by the top ten.

The genes are TRBV2 and TRBJ2-2, with D perhaps matching TRBD1 (8 bases). This clonotype was sampled from a woman of 80 years or more in good health. Material for sequencing was blood. The CDR3 reads CASREQGGTGELFF. CDR3 bases: TGTGCCAGCAGGGAACAGGGGGGGACCGGGGAGCTGTTTTTT.